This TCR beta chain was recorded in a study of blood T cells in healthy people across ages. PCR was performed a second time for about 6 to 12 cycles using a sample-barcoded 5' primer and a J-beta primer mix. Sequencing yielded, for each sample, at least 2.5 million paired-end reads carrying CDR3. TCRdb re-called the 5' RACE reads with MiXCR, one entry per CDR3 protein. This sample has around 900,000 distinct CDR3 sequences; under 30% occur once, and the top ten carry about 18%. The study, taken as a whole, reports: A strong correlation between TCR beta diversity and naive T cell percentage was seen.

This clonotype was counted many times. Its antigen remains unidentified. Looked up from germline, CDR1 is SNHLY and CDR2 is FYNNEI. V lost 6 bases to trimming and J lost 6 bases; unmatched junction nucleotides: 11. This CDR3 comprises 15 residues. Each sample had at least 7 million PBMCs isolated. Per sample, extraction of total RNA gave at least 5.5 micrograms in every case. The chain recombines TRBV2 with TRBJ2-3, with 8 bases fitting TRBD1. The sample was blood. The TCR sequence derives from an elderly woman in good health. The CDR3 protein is CASRMDRAQGDTQYF. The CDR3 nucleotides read TGTGCCAGCAGAATGGACAGGGCTCAGGGGGATACGCAGTATTTT. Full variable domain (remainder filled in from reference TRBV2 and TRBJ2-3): EPEVTQTPSHQVTQMGQEVILRCVPISNHLYFYWYRQILGQKVEFLVSFYNNEISEKSEIFDDQFSVERPDGSNFTLKIRSTKLEDSAMYFCASRMDRAQGDTQYFGPGTRLTVL.